Presented here are 19 T cell receptor beta chains from one specimen sequenced in a study of blood T cell repertoires in COVID-19. Assay: immunoSEQ multiplex PCR; the TCRdb copy retains only in-frame clones and omits some. Seen here are some 250,000 clones, around 88% observed once, and the top ten hold about 2%. The source material was peripheral blood. Receptors originate from a man aged 30 to 39 with active or convalescent COVID-19.

V and J are TRBV27 and TRBJ1-5; D not resolved. The V end lost 5 bases, the J end lost 4 bases, and 9 bases lay between the germline ends. The CDR3 has 13 amino acids. Germline V gene sequence: CDR1 MNHEY, CDR2 SMNVEV (reference sequence). The CDR3 reads CASSPNFNQPQHF. The CDR3 DNA reads as TGTGCCAGCAGTCCGAACTTTAATCAGCCCCAGCATTTT.

The genes are TRBV3-1 (or the pseudogene TRBV3-2) and TRBJ2-2; 12 bases are a match to TRBD1. CDR1 and CDR2 from the germline V gene are LGHDT and YNNKEL (reference sequence). J lost 4 bases, V lost 3 bases, and 6 bases had no gene match. CDR3 length equals 17 residues. The CDR3 region is CASSQKGTGGFTGELFF. CDR3 nucleotide sequence: TGTGCCAGCAGCCAGAAAGGGACAGGGGGCTTCACCGGGGAGCTGTTTTTT.

The chain has TRBV7-9 and TRBJ1-3, with D possibly TRBD1 on 5 matching bases. V shed 5 bases and J shed 5 bases, with 7 bases lying between them. The CDR3 consists of 12 residues. Germline V lookup: CDR1 SEHNR, CDR2 FQNEAQ (reference sequence). This chain's CDR3 is CASSPDRNTIYF. For the CDR3, the DNA is TGTGCCAGCAGCCCGGACAGAAACACCATATATTTT. Complete variable domain (other parts from reference TRBV7-9 and TRBJ1-3): DTGVSQNPRHKITKRGQNVTFRCDPISEHNRLYWYRQTLGQGPEFLTYFQNEAQLEKSRLLSDRFSAERPKGSFSTLEIQRTEQGDSAMYLCASSPDRNTIYFGEGSWLTVV.

The gene calls are TRBV29-1 and TRBJ2-7, with 8 bases aligning to TRBD1. Germline V CDR1 and CDR2: SQVTM, ANQGSEA. This CDR3 is built from 14 residues. Losses at the gene ends were 6 bases for V and 6 bases for J; bases not matched to a gene: 13. This CDR3 reads CSVDKDRASGEQYF. The DNA of the CDR3 is TGCAGCGTAGATAAGGACAGGGCGAGTGGCGAGCAGTACTTC.

The chain employs TRBV24-1 and TRBJ1-6, with 10 bases that match TRBD1. Germline loops: CDR1 KGHDR, CDR2 SFDVKD. This CDR3 spans 13 amino acids. V lost 8 bases to trimming and J lost 9 bases; unmatched junction nucleotides: 3. For the CDR3, the DNA is TGTGCCACCAAAGACAGGGGGCCTTCACCCCTCCACTTT. This codes for CATKDRGPSPLHF.

This clone was counted once. Additional DNA sequences in this sample encode the identical CDR3. V and J are TRBV6-1 and TRBJ2-2; the match to TRBD1 covers 7 bases. Germline CDR1 reads MNHNS; CDR2 reads SASEGT. Trimming took 1 base from V and 2 from J; bases not matched to a gene: 4. This CDR3 has 16 amino acids. DNA for the CDR3: TGTGCCAGCAGTGAAGGACAGGGCCAAAACACCGGGGAGCTGTTTTTT. This gives the protein CASSEGQGQNTGELFF.

In this sample, this clone turned up a few times. The V call is TRBV7-2, the J call TRBJ2-1, with TRBD1 matching over 7 bases. V lost 1 base and J lost 7; bases outside the gene matches: 7. CDR1 and CDR2 from the germline V gene are SGHTA and FQGNSA. The CDR3 has 15 amino acids. The CDR3 loop is CASSLGGPTGNEQFF. The DNA of the CDR3 is TGTGCCAGCAGCTTAGGGGGCCCGACAGGGAATGAGCAGTTCTTC.

The chain recombines TRBV3-1 (or the pseudogene TRBV3-2) with TRBJ2-3; 9 positions match TRBD2. J lost 2 bases, V lost 8 bases, and 8 bases had no gene match. The germline CDR1 and CDR2 sequences are LGHDT and YNNKEL (reference sequence). The CDR3 spans 15 residues. CDR3 sequence reads: CASGVAGEPTDTQYF. As DNA, the CDR3 is TGTGCCAGCGGGGTAGCGGGGGAGCCCACAGATACGCAGTATTTT.

The V and J genes are TRBV7-9 and TRBJ1-2; D is ambiguous. The germline V gene has CDR1 SEHNR and CDR2 FQNEAQ (reference sequence). Trimming took off 6 bases at V and 8 bases at J, with 22 bases between the two ends. CDR3 length equals 15 residues. DNA of the CDR3: TGTGCCAGCAGTCCTATTGCCGTCCTGCCTCGCGGCTACACCTTC. It codes for CASSPIAVLPRGYTF.

This chain joins TRBV27 and TRBJ2-3; a weak D match, TRBD2 (6 bases). Germline loops: CDR1 MNHEY, CDR2 SMNVEV (reference sequence). CDR3 length equals 14 residues. The germline V and J ends were trimmed by 4 bases and 6 bases, with 14 bases remaining between them. The CDR3 is CASSWRVPGDTQYF. The CDR3 nucleotides are TGTGCCAGCAGTTGGAGGGTACCCGGGGATACGCAGTATTTT.

Of note for this clone: The junction departs from germline at one end; a sequencing error may be responsible. J is TRBJ2-1 and V is TRBV5-1; TRBD2 aligns across 8 bases. The CDR3 sequence is 14 residues long. The germline CDR1 and CDR2 sequences are SGHRS and YFSETQ. Here the CDR3 DNA reads TGCGCCAGCACATGGACTAGCTCCTCCAATGAGCAGTTCTTC. This translates into CASTWTSSSNEQFF.

V gene TRBV5-4 combines with J gene TRBJ2-7, with 8 bases lining up with TRBD2. In germline, CDR1 is SGHNT, CDR2 YYREEE (reference sequence). After removal of 0 bases from V and 3 bases from J, the junction contained 11 bases not matched to a gene. There are 17 residues in the CDR3. The CDR3 sequence: CASSLGKGGGQNYEQYF. The CDR3 nucleotides are TGTGCCAGCAGCTTGGGTAAGGGCGGGGGGCAGAACTACGAGCAGTACTTC.

The gene calls are TRBV7-2 and TRBJ2-7, with D possibly being TRBD2 (5 bases). V was shortened by 4 bases and J by 0 bases, with 10 bases between the two germline ends. This CDR3 has 14 residues. The germline V gene has CDR1 SGHTA and CDR2 FQGNSA. The CDR3, as DNA: TGTGCCAGCAGCTGGGGAGTTCGCTCCTACGAGCAGTACTTC. Its protein product is CASSWGVRSYEQYF.

This clone has a single count. V gene TRBV6-5 combines with J gene TRBJ2-5; 14 nucleotides agree with TRBD2. After removal of 5 bases from V and 4 bases from J, the junction contained 3 bases not matched to a gene. Germline V lookup: CDR1 MNHEY, CDR2 SVGAGI. The CDR3 extends over 15 amino acids. DNA of the CDR3: TGTGCCAGCAGTAGACTAGCGGGGGGGGGAGAGACCCAGTACTTC. This codes for CASSRLAGGGETQYF.

The chain carries TRBV4-1 and TRBJ2-7; 8 bases agree with TRBD1. Unmatched junction bases numbered 7, after V lost 1 base and J lost 5 bases. The CDR3 sequence is 15 residues long. Germline V gives CDR1 MGHRA, CDR2 YSYEKL. CDR3 sequence: CASSQGTGRVDEQYF. Here the CDR3 DNA reads TGCGCCAGCAGCCAAGGGACAGGGAGAGTCGACGAGCAGTACTTC.

The chain carries TRBV5-8 and TRBJ2-5; 7 bases fit TRBD2. Unmatched junction bases numbered 10, after V lost 4 bases and J lost 1 base. Germline V gene lookup returns CDR1 SGHTS and CDR2 YDEGEE. This CDR3 comprises 16 residues. The CDR3 nucleotides read TGTGCCAGCAGCACGCGGGGGAGCAGGTTCCAAGAGACCCAGTACTTC. It codes for CASSTRGSRFQETQYF.

The chain joins TRBV7-2 to TRBJ2-1; 7 positions match TRBD1. Germline CDR1 and CDR2: SGHTA and FQGNSA. The CDR3 is made up of 17 amino acids. V shed 5 bases and J 3 bases; nucleotides not matched to a gene: 13. CDR3 sequence reads: CASSPWFGDSNYNEQFF. CDR3 nucleotide sequence: TGTGCCAGCAGCCCATGGTTCGGGGACAGTAACTACAATGAGCAGTTCTTC.

The rearrangement links TRBV29-1 to TRBJ2-7, with 7 nucleotides matching TRBD2. This CDR3 is built from 14 residues. The germline CDR1 and CDR2 sequences are SQVTM and ANQGSEA. Losses at the gene ends were 7 bases for V and 3 bases for J; bases not matched to a gene: 12. CDR3 protein: CSARIGGGGYEQYF. DNA of the CDR3: TGCAGCGCCCGAATAGGTGGGGGGGGCTACGAGCAGTACTTC.

This clone was counted once. This chain connects TRBV6-5 to TRBJ1-1; 7 nucleotides agree with TRBD1. The CDR3 runs to 14 residues. Germline V gene sequence: CDR1 MNHEY, CDR2 SVGAGI. Trimming cost V 2 bases and J 8 bases; bases outside gene matches: 8. DNA of the CDR3: TGTGCCAGCAGTTACGTGACAGGGAAATCCGAAGCTTTCTTT. This encodes CASSYVTGKSEAFF.